The T cell receptor (beta chain) described here comes from a study of blood T cell repertoires in COVID-19. The overall study: COVID-19 samples, acute and convalescent, were from the United States, Italy and Spain. T cells, B-cell-depleted T cells, or PBMCs supplied cDNA or gDNA.

Produced via immunoSEQ multiplex PCR; TCRdb's table is partial and in-frame only. The sample records 200,000 or so clones, 65% to 90% being singletons. Input material: PBMCs or T cells enriched from blood (not recorded which). The receptor was derived from a middle-aged woman with acute COVID-19.

The CDR3 reads CASSYPLSGRASGELFF. The CDR3 nucleotides read TGTGCCAGCAGTTACCCCCTTAGCGGGAGGGCCTCCGGGGAGCTGTTTTTT. The genes are TRBV6-2 or TRBV6-3 and TRBJ2-2; 11 bases match TRBD2. Trimming removed 2 bases from V and 6 bases from J; junction bases left unmatched: 8. The CDR3 extends over 17 amino acids. Germline values: CDR1 MNHEY, CDR2 SVGEGT.